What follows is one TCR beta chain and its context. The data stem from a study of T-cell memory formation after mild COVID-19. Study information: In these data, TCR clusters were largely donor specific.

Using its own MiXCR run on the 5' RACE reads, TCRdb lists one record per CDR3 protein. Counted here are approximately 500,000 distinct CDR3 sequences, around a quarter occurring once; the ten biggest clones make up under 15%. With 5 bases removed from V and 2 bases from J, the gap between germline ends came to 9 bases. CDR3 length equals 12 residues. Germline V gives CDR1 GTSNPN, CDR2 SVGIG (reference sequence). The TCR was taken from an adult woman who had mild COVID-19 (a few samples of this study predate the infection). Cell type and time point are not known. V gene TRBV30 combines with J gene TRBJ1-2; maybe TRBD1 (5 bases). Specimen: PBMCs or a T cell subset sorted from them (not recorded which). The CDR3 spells CAWARGNYGYTF. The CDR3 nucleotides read TGTGCCTGGGCGCGGGGGAACTATGGCTACACCTTC.